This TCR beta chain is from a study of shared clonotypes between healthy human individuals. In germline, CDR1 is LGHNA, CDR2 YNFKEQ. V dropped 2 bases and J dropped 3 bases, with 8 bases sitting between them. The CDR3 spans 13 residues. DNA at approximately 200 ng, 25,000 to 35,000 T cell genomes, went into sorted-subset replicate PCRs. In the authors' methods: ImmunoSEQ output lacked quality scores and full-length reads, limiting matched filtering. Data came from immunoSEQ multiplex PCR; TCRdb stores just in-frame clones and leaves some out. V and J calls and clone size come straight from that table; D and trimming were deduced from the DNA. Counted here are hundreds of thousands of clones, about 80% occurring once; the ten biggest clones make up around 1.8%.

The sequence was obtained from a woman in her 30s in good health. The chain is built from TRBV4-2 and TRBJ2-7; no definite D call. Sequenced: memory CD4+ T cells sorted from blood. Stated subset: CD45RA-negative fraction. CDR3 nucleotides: TGTGCCAGCAGCCAAACACTCGACTACGAGCAGTACTTC. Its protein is CASSQTLDYEQYF.